The clone carrying this T cell receptor beta chain was observed at least ten times. MiXCR, applied by TCRdb to the 5' RACE reads, yields one record per CDR3 protein. The sample includes 70,000 or so distinct CDR3 sequences, over 9.5% of them seen just once. The source of the sample is a study of early T cells in non-severe SARS-CoV-2 infection. This specimen was whole blood, taken at baseline. This TCR came from an adult who was a healthcare worker with PCR-confirmed SARS-CoV-2 infection or an uninfected control (not recorded which).

CDR3 region: CATSDLDPGQGGYGYTF. CDR3 bases: TGTGCCACCAGTGATTTGGACCCGGGACAGGGTGGCTATGGCTACACCTTC. The chain is built from TRBV24-1 and TRBJ1-2, with 9 bases matching TRBD1. Germline trimming cut 0 bases from V and 4 bases from J; bases unmatched to any gene: 8. The CDR3 is 17 amino acids. Germline V gene sequence: CDR1 KGHDR, CDR2 SFDVKD.